These 10 T cell receptor beta chains share one sample of origin, sequenced in a study of siplizumab effects on memory and regulatory T cells. TCRdb's copy holds only in-frame clones and misses some; the assay was immunoSEQ multiplex PCR. The sample records 50,000 to 75,000 clones, roughly 78% being singletons. The sequencing input was memory CD4+ T cells sorted from blood. The receptors come from a human donor in good health.

The chain has TRBV9 and TRBJ2-3, with D unresolved. CDR1 and CDR2 (germline): SGDLS, YYNGEE. V shed 0 bases and J shed 5 bases, with 13 bases lying between them. The length of the CDR3 is 15 residues. The chain's CDR3 is CASSVGLEVIDTQYF. The CDR3 DNA follows: TGTGCCAGCAGCGTAGGGCTAGAGGTCATAGATACGCAGTATTTT.

This clone occurred once. The chain has TRBV7-2 and TRBJ1-2; D is ambiguous. CDR3 length: 13 residues. The germline V gene encodes CDR1 SGHTA and CDR2 FQGNSA. Trimming shortened V by 0 bases and J by 2 bases, and 4 bases separated the two germline ends. The CDR3 nucleotides are TGTGCCAGCAGCTTAGCTCTGAACTATGGCTACACCTTC. Protein sequence: CASSLALNYGYTF.

The chain carries TRBV6-1 and TRBJ2-7; 8 positions agree with TRBD1. CDR3 length: 15 residues. Germline loops: CDR1 MNHNS, CDR2 SASEGT. V lost 4 bases to trimming and J lost 5 bases; unmatched junction nucleotides: 10. CDR3 sequence (DNA): TGTGCCAGCAGTGTGACAGGGGTGGACACGAACGAGCAGTACTTC. Translation: CASSVTGVDTNEQYF.

The J gene is TRBJ2-5, the V gene TRBV9, with D perhaps TRBD2 (6 bases). Germline CDR1 reads SGDLS; CDR2 reads YYNGEE. This CDR3 is built from 14 residues. Trimming removed 5 bases from V and 2 bases from J, with 13 bases in between. The CDR3 nucleotides read TGTGCCAGCAGTGAACTGGGGAGGCAAGAGACCCAGTACTTC. Its translation: CASSELGRQETQYF.

The CDR3 loop reads CASRPQDPSTSGYTF. The CDR3 DNA reads TGTGCCAGCAGGCCCCAGGACCCATCAACTAGCGGCTACACCTTC. The chain combines TRBV27 with TRBJ1-2; the D is unclear. In germline, CDR1 is MNHEY, CDR2 SMNVEV (reference sequence). This CDR3 is built from 15 residues. V was trimmed by 6 bases and J by 8 bases, leaving 22 bases between them.

The chain couples TRBV29-1 to TRBJ2-5; D is undetermined. CDR3 length equals 11 residues. V lost 5 bases and J 4 bases, leaving 8 bases between the germline ends. Germline V gene data show CDR1 as SQVTM and CDR2 as ANQGSEA. The CDR3 region has the DNA TGCAGCGTTTCAAGTGGAGAGACCCAGTACTTC. Translating gives CSVSSGETQYF.

The rearrangement joins TRBV6-5 to TRBJ2-7, with 9 positions matching TRBD1. The CDR3 is 14 residues long. Trimming took 6 bases from V and 7 from J; bases not matched to a gene: 10. From germline, CDR1 is MNHEY and CDR2 SVGAGI. CDR3 bases: TGTGCCAGCAGGAATCCGGGACAGGGTTTTGAGCAGTACTTC. Translation: CASRNPGQGFEQYF.

The chain uses TRBV5-6 and TRBJ2-7; TRBD1 matches 7 bases. Germline V gives CDR1 SGHDT, CDR2 YYEEEE. The CDR3 length is 15 residues. With 2 bases clipped from V and 1 base from J, the junction kept 6 bases outside the gene matches. In nucleotides, the CDR3 is TGTGCCAGCAGCTTCCCCGGGACAGCGTCCTACGAGCAGTACTTC. It translates to CASSFPGTASYEQYF.

The V call is TRBV7-2, the J call TRBJ2-5; D may be TRBD1 (6 bases). The CDR3 runs 15 residues. Trimming took 3 bases from V and 2 from J, leaving 13 bases between them. Germline V gene lookup returns CDR1 SGHTA and CDR2 FQGNSA. The DNA of the CDR3 is TGTGCCAGCAGCTTTACCGGACAGATTCAAGAGACCCAGTACTTC. Its translation is CASSFTGQIQETQYF.

The gene calls are TRBV2 and TRBJ2-5; 8 bases agree with TRBD2. CDR3 length equals 16 residues. The germline V gene encodes CDR1 SNHLY and CDR2 FYNNEI. Trimming cost V 5 bases and J 4 bases; bases outside gene matches: 12. The CDR3, as DNA: TGTGCCAGCAGTACCAGTCGCGGGGGGAAGAGAGAGACCCAGTACTTC. The encoded protein is CASSTSRGGKRETQYF.